Shown below are 13 T cell receptor beta chains from a single sample sequenced in a study of blood T cell repertoires in COVID-19. Here immunoSEQ multiplex PCR was the method, and the copy in TCRdb shows in-frame clones only, minus some. In the table there are some 59,000 clones, 90% of which are singletons. The sequencing input was peripheral blood. The receptors shown here come from a man aged 50 or older with acute or convalescent COVID-19.

CDR3 amino acids: CASSLEGAYYEQYF. CDR3 nucleotides: TGTGCCAGCAGTTTGGAGGGTGCATACTACGAGCAGTACTTC. The gene calls are TRBV27 and TRBJ2-7; D may be TRBD2 (6 bases). This CDR3 is built from 14 residues. V lost 3 bases and J lost 3, with 12 bases in between. Looked up from germline, CDR1 is MNHEY and CDR2 is SMNVEV (reference sequence).

The chain uses TRBV5-1 and TRBJ2-2; 11 bases are shared with TRBD1. The CDR3 length is 16 residues. J gave up 0 bases and V 4 bases, and 2 bases lay outside the gene matches. Germline V gene sequence: CDR1 SGHRS, CDR2 YFSETQ. The CDR3 bases are TGCGCCAGCAGCAAGGGACAGGGGGCGAACACCGGGGAGCTGTTTTTT. Encoded protein: CASSKGQGANTGELFF.

The J gene is TRBJ2-1, the V gene TRBV24-1; the D is unclear. This CDR3 spans 12 amino acids. Germline lookup yields CDR1 KGHDR and CDR2 SFDVKD. Deletions cut 4 bases from V and 7 bases from J, with 7 bases between. The CDR3 DNA follows: TGTGCCACCAGTGACCCTTATAATGAGCAGTTCTTC. This gives the protein CATSDPYNEQFF.

The rearrangement links TRBV29-1 to TRBJ1-1; 9 bases match TRBD1. The germline V gene encodes CDR1 SQVTM and CDR2 ANQGSEA. The CDR3 runs to 13 residues. V lost 5 bases and J lost 3; bases outside the gene matches: 4. The CDR3 sequence is CSVSWTGDTEAFF. Written as DNA, the CDR3 is TGCAGCGTTTCATGGACAGGGGACACTGAAGCTTTCTTT.

The chain joins TRBV7-6 to TRBJ1-3; TRBD1 is a possible D gene (6 bases). This CDR3 is 16 amino acids long. Trimming stripped 4 bases from V and 2 bases from J, with 15 bases between. In germline, CDR1 is SGHVS, CDR2 FNYEAQ. CDR3 nucleotide sequence: TGTGCCAGCAGCTCTAATGCACAGGGCGCTGGAAACACCATATATTTT. This codes for CASSSNAQGAGNTIYF.

The chain links TRBV18 to TRBJ2-7; D possibly corresponds to TRBD2 (5 bases). The CDR3 length is 14 residues. V shed 5 bases and J shed 1 base, with 12 bases lying between them. Germline V lookup: CDR1 KGHSH, CDR2 LQKENI. The CDR3 sequence is CASSEGVISYEQYF. CDR3 in DNA: TGTGCCAGCTCAGAGGGAGTTATATCCTACGAGCAGTACTTC.

This rearrangement joins TRBV5-4 to TRBJ1-5, with D tentatively TRBD1 (5 bases). The CDR3 has 15 residues. V dropped 0 bases and J dropped 3 bases, with 10 bases sitting between them. Per germline, CDR1 SGHNT and CDR2 YYREEE (reference sequence). The CDR3 nucleotides are TGTGCCAGCAGCTTGGGTGGGGGGGACAATCAGCCCCAGCATTTT. Translation gives CASSLGGGDNQPQHF. Full variable domain (rest looked up from reference TRBV5-4 and TRBJ1-5): ETGVTQSPTHLIKTRGQQVTLRCSSQSGHNTVSWYQQALGQGPQFIFQYYREEENGRGNFPPRFSGLQFPNYSSELNVNALELDDSALYLCASSLGGGDNQPQHFGDGTRLSIL.

The chain is built from TRBV19 and TRBJ2-7; 8 nucleotides align to TRBD2. In germline, CDR1 is LNHDA, CDR2 SQIVND (reference sequence). This CDR3 region has 14 residues. Trimming cost V 5 bases and J 3 bases; bases outside gene matches: 6. DNA for the CDR3: TGTGCCAGTAGTCCTGGGACTAGGGGCTACGAGCAGTACTTC. It encodes CASSPGTRGYEQYF.

This rearrangement joins TRBV6-5 to TRBJ2-7; 7 bases are shared with TRBD1. Germline trimming cut 5 bases from V and 1 base from J; bases unmatched to any gene: 5. The CDR3 contains 14 residues. CDR1 and CDR2 (germline): MNHEY, SVGAGI. The CDR3, as DNA: TGTGCCAGCAGTCACAGGGGCCCGTCCTACGAGCAGTACTTC. Translation: CASSHRGPSYEQYF.

The V gene is TRBV2, the J gene TRBJ1-2, with a possible D match to TRBD1 (6 bases). With 2 bases removed from V and 4 bases from J, the gap between germline ends came to 14 bases. The CDR3 extends over 15 amino acids. Germline V gene data show CDR1 as SNHLY and CDR2 as FYNNEI. The CDR3 sequence is CASSESQGRLYGYTF. The CDR3 nucleotides are TGTGCCAGCAGTGAATCCCAGGGGCGCCTCTATGGCTACACCTTC.

This clone was counted once. The rearrangement links TRBV6-6 to TRBJ2-7; tentatively, D is TRBD1 (7 bases). The CDR3 sequence is 15 residues long. V was shortened by 4 bases and J by 3 bases, with 16 bases between the two germline ends. The germline gives CDR1 MNHNY, CDR2 SVGAGI (reference sequence). The CDR3 protein is CASSWGDRKSYEQYF. For the CDR3, the DNA is TGTGCCAGCAGTTGGGGGGACAGAAAAAGCTACGAGCAGTACTTC.

This clone was recorded once. The rearrangement uses TRBV7-2 and TRBJ2-7; tentatively, D is TRBD1 (5 bases). The CDR3 consists of 16 residues. Germline V CDR1 and CDR2: SGHTA, FQGNSA. Trimming took 5 bases from V and 4 from J, leaving 21 bases between them. CDR3 protein: CASSPGPAKAEYEQYF. The CDR3 region has the DNA TGTGCCAGCAGCCCAGGGCCAGCAAAAGCAGAATACGAGCAGTACTTC.

The V and J genes are TRBV14 and TRBJ2-3; tentatively, D is TRBD2 (6 bases). This CDR3 region has 15 residues. Germline CDR1 is SGHDN and CDR2 is FVKESK. V lost 0 bases to trimming and J lost 4 bases, with 11 bases between them. The DNA of the CDR3 is TGTGCCAGCAGCCAAGATTTACTAGCTTCAGATACGCAGTATTTT. This translates into CASSQDLLASDTQYF.